This TCR beta chain emerged from a study of blood T cell repertoires in COVID-19. Trimming shortened V by 5 bases and J by 3 bases, and 15 bases separated the two germline ends. The germline V gene encodes CDR1 SEHNR and CDR2 FQNEAQ (reference sequence). The CDR3 runs 15 residues. Generated by immunoSEQ multiplex PCR, the TCRdb table keeps only in-frame clones and is missing some. The sample holds 200,000 to 250,000 clones, 80% to 90% seen once. Sequenced input: PBMCs or T cells enriched from blood (not recorded which). The rearrangement joins TRBV7-9 to TRBJ2-3, with a tentative D call TRBD2 (6 bases). The clonotype originates from a woman in her twenties or thirties who had been exposed to COVID-19. CDR3 region: CASSEVSGLTDTQYF. CDR3 nucleotides: TGTGCCAGCAGCGAAGTTAGCGGACTTACAGATACGCAGTATTTT. Full variable domain (outside the CDR3, taken from reference TRBV7-9 and TRBJ2-3): DTGVSQNPRHKITKRGQNVTFRCDPISEHNRLYWYRQTLGQGPEFLTYFQNEAQLEKSRLLSDRFSAERPKGSFSTLEIQRTEQGDSAMYLCASSEVSGLTDTQYFGPGTRLTVL.